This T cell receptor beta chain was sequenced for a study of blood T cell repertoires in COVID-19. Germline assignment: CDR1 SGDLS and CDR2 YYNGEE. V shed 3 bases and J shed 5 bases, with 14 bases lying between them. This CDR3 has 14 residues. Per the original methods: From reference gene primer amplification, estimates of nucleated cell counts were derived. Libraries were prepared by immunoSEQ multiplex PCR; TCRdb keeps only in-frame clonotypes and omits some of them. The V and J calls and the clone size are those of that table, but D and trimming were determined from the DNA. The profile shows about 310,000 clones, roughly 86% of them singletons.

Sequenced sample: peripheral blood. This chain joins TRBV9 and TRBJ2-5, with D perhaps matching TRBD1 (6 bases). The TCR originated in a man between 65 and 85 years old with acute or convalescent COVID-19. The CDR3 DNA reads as TGTGCCAGCAGCGCCCAAGGGGGTCGGGAGACCCAGTACTTC. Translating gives CASSAQGGRETQYF.